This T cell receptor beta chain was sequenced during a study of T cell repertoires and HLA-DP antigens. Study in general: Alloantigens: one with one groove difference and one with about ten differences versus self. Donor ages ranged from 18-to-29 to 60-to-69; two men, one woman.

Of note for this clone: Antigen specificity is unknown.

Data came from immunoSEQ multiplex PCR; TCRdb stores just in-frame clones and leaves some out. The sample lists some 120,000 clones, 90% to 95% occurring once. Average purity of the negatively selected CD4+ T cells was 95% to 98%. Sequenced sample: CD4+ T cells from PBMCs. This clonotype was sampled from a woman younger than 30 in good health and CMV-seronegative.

CDR3 coding DNA: TGTGCCAGCAGGGTAGCGGGAGGGGGCTACGAGCAGTACTTC. Translation: CASRVAGGGYEQYF. The V call is TRBV6-5, the J call TRBJ2-7, with 11 bases fitting TRBD2. V was clipped by 6 bases and J by 3 bases; unmatched bases: 4. This CDR3 is built from 14 residues. Germline lookup yields CDR1 MNHEY and CDR2 SVGAGI.